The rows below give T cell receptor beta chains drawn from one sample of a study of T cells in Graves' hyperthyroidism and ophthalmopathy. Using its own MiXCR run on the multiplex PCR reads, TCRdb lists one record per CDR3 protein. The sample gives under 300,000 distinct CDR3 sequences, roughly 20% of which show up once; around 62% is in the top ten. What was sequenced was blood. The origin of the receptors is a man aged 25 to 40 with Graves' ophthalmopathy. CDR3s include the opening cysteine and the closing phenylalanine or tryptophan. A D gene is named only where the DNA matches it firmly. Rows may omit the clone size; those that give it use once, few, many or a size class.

CDR3nt: TGTGCCAGCAGCTCCAGATCCGGGACTAGCGACTACAATGAGCAGTTCTTC
CDR3aa: CASSSRSGTSDYNEQFF
d_gene: TRBD2
abundance: .
v_gene: TRBV13
j_gene: TRBJ2-1

CDR3nt: TGTGCCAGCAGTGGGGGTCCGGTCGCGGGCCCCGGGGAGCTGTTTTTT
CDR3aa: CASSGGPVAGPGELFF
d_gene: .
abundance: few
v_gene: TRBV12-3/TRBV12-4
j_gene: TRBJ2-2

CDR3nt: TGTGCCAGCAGCTCTAGCGGGAGCGGCGGGGAGCTGTTTTTT
CDR3aa: CASSSSGSGGELFF
d_gene: TRBD2
abundance: few
v_gene: TRBV7-6
j_gene: TRBJ2-2

CDR3nt: TGTGCCACCAGCAGGGGACCGGGACATAAGACGGGTCGACCTGGGGCCAACGTCCTGACTTTC
CDR3aa: CATSRGPGHKTGRPGANVLTF
d_gene: .
abundance: many
v_gene: TRBV15
j_gene: TRBJ2-6

CDR3nt: TGTGCCAGCAGTCGGACTAGCGGGAGGGCCGGCACAGATACGCAGTATTTT
CDR3aa: CASSRTSGRAGTDTQYF
d_gene: TRBD2
abundance: few
v_gene: TRBV7-9
j_gene: TRBJ2-3

CDR3nt: TGTGCCAGCAGTCAAGTACAGGGCGGCCAGGAGACCCAGTACTTC
CDR3aa: CASSQVQGGQETQYF
d_gene: .
abundance: few
v_gene: TRBV6-1
j_gene: TRBJ2-5

CDR3nt: TGTGCCACCAGCAGCCTCGGGACAGGGGTAGACGGCTACACCTTC
CDR3aa: CATSSLGTGVDGYTF
d_gene: TRBD1
abundance: .
v_gene: TRBV15
j_gene: TRBJ1-2

CDR3nt: TGTGCCAGCAGGGGGACTAGCGGCGGAAGAGATACGCAGTATTTT
CDR3aa: CASRGTSGGRDTQYF
d_gene: TRBD2
abundance: many
v_gene: TRBV2
j_gene: TRBJ2-3

CDR3nt: TGCGCCAGCAGCGTCAACAGGGGATTCTACGAGCAGTACTTC
CDR3aa: CASSVNRGFYEQYF
d_gene: TRBD1
abundance: .
v_gene: TRBV5-1
j_gene: TRBJ2-7

CDR3nt: TGCAGCGCTACTTCTCTGGGCCACTCCTACAATGAGCAGTTCTTC
CDR3aa: CSATSLGHSYNEQFF
d_gene: .
abundance: .
v_gene: TRBV29-1
j_gene: TRBJ2-1

CDR3nt: TGTGCCAGCAGCCCTCATGCGGTTCCAGGGGGCGAGCAGTACTTC
CDR3aa: CASSPHAVPGGEQYF
d_gene: TRBD1
abundance: many
v_gene: TRBV3-1
j_gene: TRBJ2-7

CDR3nt: TGTGCCAGCAGTTACCCCAACCCCGGTAGGGACGGGAATGAAAAACTGTTTTTT
CDR3aa: CASSYPNPGRDGNEKLFF
d_gene: .
abundance: many
v_gene: TRBV6-6
j_gene: TRBJ1-4

CDR3nt: TGCACCAGCAGCTTGAGCACAGATACGCAGTATTTT
CDR3aa: CTSSLSTDTQYF
d_gene: .
abundance: few
v_gene: TRBV5-1
j_gene: TRBJ2-3

CDR3nt: TGTGCCAGCAGCGGACAGGGGGATGGCGGGACCCAGTACTTC
CDR3aa: CASSGQGDGGTQYF
d_gene: TRBD1
abundance: many
v_gene: TRBV7-6
j_gene: TRBJ2-5

CDR3nt: TGTGCCAGCAGTGGCGGACATCAGCCCCAGCATTTT
CDR3aa: CASSGGHQPQHF
d_gene: .
abundance: many
v_gene: TRBV2
j_gene: TRBJ1-5

CDR3nt: TGTGCCACTGGAAACCCCCCCTACGAGCAGTACTTC
CDR3aa: CATGNPPYEQYF
d_gene: .
abundance: few
v_gene: TRBV10-3
j_gene: TRBJ2-7

CDR3nt: TGCAGCGTTGAGGTGTTTCCCGAGCAGTTCTTC
CDR3aa: CSVEVFPEQFF
d_gene: .
abundance: few
v_gene: TRBV29-1
j_gene: TRBJ2-1

CDR3nt: TGTGCCAGCAGCTTAAGCGGGGTCATTTACGAGCAGTACTTC
CDR3aa: CASSLSGVIYEQYF
d_gene: TRBD2
abundance: many
v_gene: TRBV11-2
j_gene: TRBJ2-7

CDR3nt: TGTGCCAGCAGTCGTCGGAGGAAGACAACTAATGAAAAACTGTTTTTT
CDR3aa: CASSRRRKTTNEKLFF
d_gene: .
abundance: .
v_gene: TRBV6-2/TRBV6-3
j_gene: TRBJ1-4

CDR3nt: TGCGCCAGCAGCTTGGTAGACTCTGGGGAGACCCAGTACTTC
CDR3aa: CASSLVDSGETQYF
d_gene: .
abundance: many
v_gene: TRBV5-1
j_gene: TRBJ2-5

CDR3nt: TGTGCCAGCAGTTCTAGCGGGAGGAGAGCAGATACGCAGTATTTT
CDR3aa: CASSSSGRRADTQYF
d_gene: TRBD2
abundance: medium-sized
v_gene: TRBV2
j_gene: TRBJ2-3

CDR3nt: TGTGCCATCAGTGAGAGGGAAGTAGCAGGAGTAGGCTCCTACAATGAGCAGTTCTTC
CDR3aa: CAISEREVAGVGSYNEQFF
d_gene: .
abundance: many
v_gene: TRBV10-3
j_gene: TRBJ2-1